These T cell receptor beta chains were read from a single sample in a study of blood T cell repertoires in COVID-19. Measured with immunoSEQ multiplex PCR; TCRdb has only the in-frame clones, and not every one. The profile covers some 330,000 clones, with around 90% appearing a single time and approximately 17% taken by the ten largest. The sample consisted of PBMCs or T cells enriched from blood (not recorded which). The receptors derive from a woman in her 30s who had recovered from COVID-19. CDR3s include the opening cysteine and the closing phenylalanine or tryptophan. Fields, in order: J gene, D gene, clone size, CDR3 length, V gene, CDR3 DNA, CDR3 protein. D genes are given only for firm matches. Some rows have no size entry. The others give once, few or many, or a class for an expanded clone.

J gene: TRBJ1-2; D gene: .; clone size: once; CDR3 length: 15; V gene: TRBV28; CDR3 DNA: TGTGCCAGCAGCCCTCGTTCTTTGCGGGGAGATGGCTACACCTTC; CDR3 protein: CASSPRSLRGDGYTF
J gene: TRBJ1-1; D gene: .; clone size: .; CDR3 length: 15; V gene: TRBV28; CDR3 DNA: TGTGCCAGCAACCTCCTGGCCGGGGGGGGCACTGAAGCTTTCTTT; CDR3 protein: CASNLLAGGGTEAFF
J gene: TRBJ2-7; D gene: .; clone size: .; CDR3 length: 11; V gene: TRBV12-5; CDR3 DNA: TGTGCTAGTGGTTCAACCTACGAGCAGTACTTC; CDR3 protein: CASGSTYEQYF
J gene: TRBJ2-6; D gene: .; clone size: once; CDR3 length: 18; V gene: TRBV19; CDR3 DNA: TGTGCCAGCAACTCCCTCACGGGCGGGAAGTCTGGGGCCAACGTCCTGACTTTC; CDR3 protein: CASNSLTGGKSGANVLTF
J gene: TRBJ2-5; D gene: TRBD2; clone size: .; CDR3 length: 16; V gene: TRBV24-1; CDR3 DNA: TGTGCCACCAGTGAATGGACTAGCGGGAGAGGAGAGACCCAGTACTTC; CDR3 protein: CATSEWTSGRGETQYF
J gene: TRBJ2-1; D gene: TRBD2; clone size: .; CDR3 length: 15; V gene: TRBV7-3; CDR3 DNA: TGTGCCAGCAGCTTAGCGGGAGGGCCGTACAATGAGCAGTTCTTC; CDR3 protein: CASSLAGGPYNEQFF
J gene: TRBJ1-1; D gene: .; clone size: .; CDR3 length: 15; V gene: TRBV7-2; CDR3 DNA: TGTGCCAGCAGCTTTAACACGGGGACTAACACTGAAGCTTTCTTT; CDR3 protein: CASSFNTGTNTEAFF
J gene: TRBJ2-7; D gene: TRBD1; clone size: .; CDR3 length: 15; V gene: TRBV28; CDR3 DNA: TGTGCCAGCAGTTTATATGGGACAGGGCTCTACGAGCAGTACTTC; CDR3 protein: CASSLYGTGLYEQYF
J gene: TRBJ1-5; D gene: TRBD1; clone size: once; CDR3 length: 13; V gene: TRBV19; CDR3 DNA: TGTGCCAGTACCGGGACAGGGTGGCAGCCCCAGCATTTT; CDR3 protein: CASTGTGWQPQHF
J gene: TRBJ2-7; D gene: TRBD2; clone size: .; CDR3 length: 19; V gene: TRBV27; CDR3 DNA: TGTGCCAGCAGTTTAAGCCTCCCTAGCGGGGGCGGTAGCTCCTACGAGCAGTACTTC; CDR3 protein: CASSLSLPSGGGSSYEQYF
J gene: TRBJ2-3; D gene: .; clone size: .; CDR3 length: 13; V gene: TRBV3-1/TRBV3-2; CDR3 DNA: TGTGCCAGCAGGGTCACGGGGGCAGATACGCAGTATTTT; CDR3 protein: CASRVTGADTQYF
J gene: TRBJ2-5; D gene: TRBD2; clone size: .; CDR3 length: 16; V gene: TRBV9; CDR3 DNA: TGTGCCAGCAGCCCAGGGACTAGCGGGGGACAAGAGACCCAGTACTTC; CDR3 protein: CASSPGTSGGQETQYF
J gene: TRBJ2-7; D gene: TRBD2; clone size: .; CDR3 length: 15; V gene: TRBV7-2; CDR3 DNA: TGTGCCAGCAGCTTATATCTTAGCGGGAGTTACGAGCAGTACTTC; CDR3 protein: CASSLYLSGSYEQYF
J gene: TRBJ1-4; D gene: TRBD1; clone size: .; CDR3 length: 15; V gene: TRBV7-9; CDR3 DNA: TGTGCCAGCAGCGGCCCCGGGACAGGGGATGAAAAACTGTTTTTT; CDR3 protein: CASSGPGTGDEKLFF
J gene: TRBJ1-3; D gene: .; clone size: .; CDR3 length: 15; V gene: TRBV18; CDR3 DNA: TGTGCCAGCTCACCACGGCAGGGTTCTGGAAACACCATATATTTT; CDR3 protein: CASSPRQGSGNTIYF
J gene: TRBJ1-2; D gene: TRBD1; clone size: .; CDR3 length: 13; V gene: TRBV10-1; CDR3 DNA: TGCGCCAGCAGTGATTACAGGGGGTGGGGCTACACCTTC; CDR3 protein: CASSDYRGWGYTF
J gene: TRBJ2-1; D gene: TRBD2; clone size: once; CDR3 length: 13; V gene: TRBV9; CDR3 DNA: TGTGCCAGCAGCGTAGAGGGCGGGAGGCCCCAATTCTTC; CDR3 protein: CASSVEGGRPQFF
J gene: TRBJ1-1; D gene: TRBD1; clone size: .; CDR3 length: 12; V gene: TRBV3-1/TRBV3-2; CDR3 DNA: TGTGCCAGCAGCCAACACAGGGGTGGAGCTTTCTTT; CDR3 protein: CASSQHRGGAFF